The 20 T cell receptor beta chains in this list originate from one sample, sequenced in a study of shared clonotypes between healthy human individuals (dated by TCRdb to 2019 to 2021). Libraries came from the immunoSEQ multiplex PCR assay. TCRdb took over this immuneACCESS table, retaining in-frame rearrangements with V and J assigned. Such tables are incomplete; in checked studies, under half of the missing clones stem from an unresolved V gene, and the remainder is unexplained. The sample records approximately 1.9 million clones, around 93% of which are singletons. The ten largest make up around 1.7% of the sample. For the CD8 naive samples, CD45RO-negative cells were positively selected for CCR7, yielding a CD45RA+CCR7+ population from which TemRA cells were excluded. The sample comprised naive CD8+ T cells from PBMCs. The cell subset or site label, as the study defines it: CD45RA+CCR7+. Every receptor here comes from a young man in good health. Some clones in this sample may be carry-over from other donors' samples.

The chain is built from TRBV28 and TRBJ1-1, with a possible D match to TRBD1 (5 bases). The V gene lost 5 bases and the J gene lost 1 base, with 17 bases spanning the gap. The CDR3 covers 16 residues. CDR1 and CDR2 (germline): MDHEN, SYDVKM. Here the CDR3 reads CASSALPTEKNTEAFF. The CDR3 DNA sequence: TGTGCCAGCAGTGCCCTTCCGACAGAGAAGAACACTGAAGCTTTCTTT.

The CDR3 coding sequence is TGTGCCAGCAGCCGAAAGACTAGAGAAGAGCAGTACTTC. This sequence encodes CASSRKTREEQYF. The rearrangement links TRBV16 to TRBJ2-7, with a weak D call TRBD2 (6 bases). The CDR3 sequence is 13 residues long. From germline, CDR1 is KGHSY and CDR2 FQNENV. V was pared by 4 bases and J by 7 bases, with 14 bases between.

The rearrangement joins TRBV28 to TRBJ1-2; D ambiguous. CDR3 length: 13 residues. V lost 2 bases and J lost 7, with 11 bases in between. Per the germline V gene, CDR1 is MDHEN and CDR2 is SYDVKM. The CDR3 DNA follows: TGTGCCAGCAGTTTACTTAGACAAAGTGGCTACACCTTC. Its protein is CASSLLRQSGYTF.

The chain combines TRBV27 with TRBJ2-7; 10 positions agree with TRBD2. With 6 bases clipped from V and 0 bases from J, the junction kept 11 bases outside the gene matches. This CDR3 contains 17 residues. From germline, CDR1 is MNHEY and CDR2 SMNVEV (reference sequence). CDR3 sequence reads: CASSIRVSSGSSYEQYF. In nucleotides, the CDR3 is TGTGCCAGCAGCATCCGAGTCTCTAGCGGGAGCTCCTACGAGCAGTACTTC.

The chain recombines TRBV5-1 with TRBJ2-5; 14 nucleotides line up with TRBD2. CDR3 length equals 19 residues. The V gene end was trimmed by 1 base and the J gene end by 5 bases; junction bases not matched to a gene: 13. Germline V gene lookup returns CDR1 SGHRS and CDR2 YFSETQ. The CDR3 sequence: CASSLLGPGLAGVQETQYF. The CDR3, as DNA: TGCGCCAGCAGCTTGTTGGGTCCGGGACTAGCGGGAGTTCAGGAGACCCAGTACTTC.

The chain carries TRBV5-6 and TRBJ2-3; perhaps TRBD2 as D (5 bases). Germline V gene lookup returns CDR1 SGHDT and CDR2 YYEEEE. The CDR3 is 19 amino acids. Trimming pared 1 base from V and 2 bases from J, leaving 23 bases between. The CDR3 DNA sequence: TGTGCCAGCAGCTTGAGGCTTGGCGGGTATAACCCCCACACAGATACGCAGTATTTT. It yields the protein CASSLRLGGYNPHTDTQYF. Full variable domain (rest looked up from reference TRBV5-6 and TRBJ2-3): DAGVTQSPTHLIKTRGQQVTLRCSPKSGHDTVSWYQQALGQGPQFIFQYYEEEERQRGNFPDRFSGHQFPNYSSELNVNALLLGDSALYLCASSLRLGGYNPHTDTQYFGPGTRLTVL.

About this clone: This same CDR3 is encoded by further DNA sequences in the sample. CDR3 protein: CASSLSHEQYF. The CDR3 DNA sequence: TGTGCCAGCAGCTTATCACACGAGCAGTACTTC. The chain couples TRBV11-2 to TRBJ2-7; D gene uncertain. V was shortened by 2 bases and J by 5 bases, with 4 bases between the two germline ends. CDR1 is SGHAT and CDR2 is FQNNGV in the germline V gene. The CDR3 loop spans 11 amino acids.

The CDR3 nucleotides read TGTGCCAGCAGCTTAAGGGCTAGCGGGTACCTCTACGAGCAGTACTTC. It is translated as CASSLRASGYLYEQYF. The chain employs TRBV11-2 and TRBJ2-7; 8 bases match TRBD2. V trimming: 2 bases; J trimming: 3 bases; junction bases outside the gene matches: 9. The CDR3 extends over 16 amino acids. Germline V CDR1 and CDR2: SGHAT, FQNNGV.

The rearrangement links TRBV27 to TRBJ2-2, with TRBD1 matching 7 bases. The CDR3 runs 12 residues. Germline CDR1 and CDR2: MNHEY and SMNVEV (reference sequence). Trimming removed 6 bases from V and 8 bases from J; junction bases left unmatched: 3. The CDR3 sequence: CASRRGHGELFF. CDR3 coding DNA: TGTGCCAGCAGAAGGGGGCATGGGGAGCTGTTTTTT.

This clone was detected once. V is TRBV19 and J is TRBJ2-1, with 14 bases identical to TRBD2. The CDR3 consists of 15 residues. Germline V CDR1 and CDR2: LNHDA, SQIVND (reference sequence). J was trimmed by 9 bases and V by 3 bases; bases with no gene match: 4. The CDR3: CASSMGLAGVSEQFF. The CDR3, as DNA: TGTGCCAGTAGTATGGGACTAGCGGGAGTAAGTGAGCAGTTCTTC.

V gene TRBV29-1 combines with J gene TRBJ1-2, with 7 bases fitting TRBD1. The CDR3 length is 14 residues. The germline V gene encodes CDR1 SQVTM and CDR2 ANQGSEA. The junction had 11 bases not matched to a gene; V was cut back by 4 bases and J by 6 bases. CDR3 loop: CSVGSKGTDDGYTF. CDR3 coding DNA: TGCAGCGTTGGCTCGAAAGGGACAGACGATGGCTACACCTTC. The entire variable domain, with the rest obtained from reference TRBV29-1 and TRBJ1-2, is as follows: SAVISQKPSRDICQRGTSLTIQCQVDSQVTMMFWYRQQPGQSLTLIATANQGSEATYESGFVIDKFPISRPNLTFSTLTVSNMSPEDSSIYLCSVGSKGTDDGYTFGSGTRLTVV.

The J gene is TRBJ2-2, the V gene TRBV5-1, with 7 bases lining up with TRBD1. The CDR3 runs 14 residues. Per the germline V gene, CDR1 is SGHRS and CDR2 is YFSETQ. V trimming: 4 bases; J trimming: 7 bases; junction bases outside the gene matches: 7. The CDR3: CASSARRGNGELFF. CDR3 in DNA: TGCGCCAGCAGCGCGCGCAGGGGGAACGGGGAGCTGTTTTTT. The full variable domain, with the rest looked up from reference TRBV5-1 and TRBJ2-2, is KAGVTQTPRYLIKTRGQQVTLSCSPISGHRSVSWYQQTPGQGLQFLFEYFSETQRNKGNFPGRFSGRQFSNSRSEMNVSTLELGDSALYLCASSARRGNGELFFGEGSRLTVL.

The genes are TRBV5-4 and TRBJ2-7, with D possibly TRBD2 on 5 matching bases. Trimming cost V 0 bases and J 3 bases, with 10 bases left between them. Per the germline V gene, CDR1 is SGHNT and CDR2 is YYREEE (reference sequence). The CDR3 covers 14 residues. The CDR3 DNA sequence: TGTGCCAGCAGCTTGGGCCGGGGAGTCTACGAGCAGTACTTC. Translating it yields CASSLGRGVYEQYF.

Turning to this clone: A read error may explain this, as a much larger clone is one base away. This sample also contains other DNA sequences that code for the same CDR3. The chain couples TRBV28 to TRBJ1-5; D unresolved. The V end lost 5 bases, the J end lost 0 bases, and 5 bases lay between the germline ends. The CDR3 totals 13 residues. Germline V lookup: CDR1 MDHEN, CDR2 SYDVKM. The CDR3 region is CASSLYSNQPQHF. In nucleotides, the CDR3 is TGTGCCAGCAGTCTATATAGCAATCAGCCCCAGCATTTT.

The sample holds one count of this clone. This chain uses TRBV7-8 with TRBJ2-7, with D perhaps TRBD2 (6 bases). Trimming stripped 5 bases from V and 0 bases from J, with 14 bases between. The CDR3 runs 15 residues. Germline values: CDR1 SGHVS, CDR2 FQNEAQ. CDR3 nucleotide sequence: TGTGCCAGCAGCCAGCGGGTAACCCCCTCCTACGAGCAGTACTTC. It codes for CASSQRVTPSYEQYF.

V and J are TRBV7-6 and TRBJ2-7; the D gene is possibly TRBD2 (6 bases). The V end was cut by 0 bases, the J end by 3 bases, with 12 bases between. This CDR3 is built from 15 residues. The germline CDR1 and CDR2 sequences are SGHVS and FNYEAQ. In DNA, the CDR3 is TGTGCCAGCAGCTTAGCAGCCCGGGGAGGCTACGAGCAGTACTTC. Its protein product is CASSLAARGGYEQYF.

This clone was seen a handful of times. Distinct nucleotide sequences in the sample also encode this CDR3. The rearrangement joins TRBV5-1 to TRBJ1-1, with D unclear. The germline gives CDR1 SGHRS, CDR2 YFSETQ. Trimming left V 0 bases short and J 0 bases short, with 9 bases between. CDR3 length equals 15 residues. The CDR3 sequence is CASSLGGGLNTEAFF. CDR3 nucleotide sequence: TGCGCCAGCAGCTTGGGCGGCGGCCTGAACACTGAAGCTTTCTTT.

The chain joins TRBV27 to TRBJ1-3, with no clear D. This CDR3 comprises 15 residues. Trimming stripped 0 bases from V and 4 bases from J, with 10 bases between. CDR1 and CDR2 from the germline V gene are MNHEY and SMNVEV (reference sequence). The CDR3 here is CASSLSRATGNTIYF. The CDR3 bases are TGTGCCAGCAGTTTATCTAGGGCAACGGGAAACACCATATATTTT.

With regard to this clone: The sample carries other DNA sequences with the same CDR3. The rearrangement joins TRBV9 to TRBJ2-3, with 7 bases matching TRBD2. This CDR3 spans 16 amino acids. Germline CDR1 reads SGDLS; CDR2 reads YYNGEE. J lost 0 bases, V lost 0 bases, and 4 bases had no gene match. The CDR3 DNA reads TGTGCCAGCAGCGTAGTGCCTAGCGGAAGCACAGATACGCAGTATTTT. Residues: CASSVVPSGSTDTQYF.

The rearrangement uses TRBV29-1 and TRBJ2-7, with TRBD1 matching over 7 bases. The germline CDR1 and CDR2 sequences are SQVTM and ANQGSEA. CDR3 length: 13 residues. Trimming took 8 bases from V and 4 from J; bases not matched to a gene: 11. The CDR3 loop reads CSYIGQDFYEQYF. CDR3 DNA sequence: TGCAGCTACATAGGACAGGACTTTTACGAGCAGTACTTC.